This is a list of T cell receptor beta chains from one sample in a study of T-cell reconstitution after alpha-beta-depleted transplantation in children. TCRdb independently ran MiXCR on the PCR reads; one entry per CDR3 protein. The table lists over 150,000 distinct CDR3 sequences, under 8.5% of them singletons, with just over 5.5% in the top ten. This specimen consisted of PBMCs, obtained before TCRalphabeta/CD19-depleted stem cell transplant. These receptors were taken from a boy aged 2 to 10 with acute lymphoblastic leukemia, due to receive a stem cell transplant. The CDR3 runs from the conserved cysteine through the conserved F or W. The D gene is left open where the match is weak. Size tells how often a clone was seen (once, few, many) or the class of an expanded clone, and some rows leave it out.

cdr3_aa: CASSLNPPGRNNEQFF
cdr3_nt: TGCGCCAGCAGCTTGAACCCCCCGGGGAGGAACAATGAGCAGTTCTTC
v_call: TRBV5-1
j_call: TRBJ2-1
clone_size: many
d_call: .

cdr3_aa: CASSLVVGGAGELFF
cdr3_nt: TGTGCTAGCAGCTTAGTCGTCGGAGGGGCCGGGGAGCTGTTTTTT
v_call: TRBV7-7
j_call: TRBJ2-2
clone_size: many
d_call: .

cdr3_aa: CATKPGDGIYGELFF
cdr3_nt: TGTGCCACCAAACCGGGGGACGGAATTTACGGGGAGCTGTTTTTT
v_call: TRBV10-3
j_call: TRBJ2-2
clone_size: many
d_call: .

cdr3_aa: CSARETVNQPQHF
cdr3_nt: TGCAGTGCTAGAGAGACGGTGAATCAGCCCCAGCATTTT
v_call: TRBV20-1
j_call: TRBJ1-5
clone_size: many
d_call: .

cdr3_aa: CASSLESTAGELFF
cdr3_nt: TGTGCCAGCAGCTTAGAAAGTACAGCCGGGGAGCTGTTTTTT
v_call: TRBV11-3
j_call: TRBJ2-2
clone_size: many
d_call: .

cdr3_aa: CASSSATGGAKNIQYF
cdr3_nt: TGTGCCAGCAGTTCAGCCACAGGGGGGGCCAAAAACATTCAGTACTTC
v_call: TRBV7-9
j_call: TRBJ2-4
clone_size: many
d_call: TRBD1

cdr3_aa: CLVDRGRDEQFF
cdr3_nt: TGCCTGGTGGACAGGGGGAGGGATGAGCAGTTCTTC
v_call: TRBV20-1
j_call: TRBJ2-1
clone_size: many
d_call: TRBD1

cdr3_aa: CASISSGYSSYNEQFF
cdr3_nt: TGTGCCAGCATTTCTAGCGGGTACAGCTCCTACAATGAGCAGTTCTTC
v_call: TRBV2
j_call: TRBJ2-1
clone_size: .
d_call: TRBD2

cdr3_aa: CSAPPREANIQYF
cdr3_nt: TGCAGTGCCCCCCCAAGGGAGGCGAACATTCAGTACTTC
v_call: TRBV20-1
j_call: TRBJ2-4
clone_size: many
d_call: .

cdr3_aa: CASSQGIWAEAFF
cdr3_nt: TGTGCCAGCAGTCAGGGGATTTGGGCTGAAGCTTTCTTT
v_call: TRBV12-3/TRBV12-4
j_call: TRBJ1-1
clone_size: many
d_call: .

cdr3_aa: CARGGGPSAYEQYF
cdr3_nt: TGTGCCAGGGGCGGCGGGCCTTCAGCCTACGAGCAGTACTTC
v_call: TRBV5-6
j_call: TRBJ2-7
clone_size: .
d_call: .

cdr3_aa: CSAVGAPDQPQHF
cdr3_nt: TGCAGTGCCGTCGGGGCGCCCGATCAGCCCCAGCATTTT
v_call: TRBV20-1
j_call: TRBJ1-5
clone_size: few
d_call: .

cdr3_aa: CASSLFPQARTNEKLFF
cdr3_nt: TGTGCCAGCAGCTTGTTCCCCCAGGCGCGAACTAATGAAAAACTGTTTTTT
v_call: TRBV5-5
j_call: TRBJ1-4
clone_size: .
d_call: .

cdr3_aa: CSVRPTSSDTQYF
cdr3_nt: TGCAGCGTTCGACCGACTAGTTCAGATACGCAGTATTTT
v_call: TRBV29-1
j_call: TRBJ2-3
clone_size: many
d_call: .

cdr3_aa: CSASTGPSYNEQFF
cdr3_nt: TGCAGTGCTTCGACAGGGCCCTCCTACAATGAGCAGTTCTTC
v_call: TRBV20-1
j_call: TRBJ2-1
clone_size: many
d_call: TRBD1

cdr3_aa: CASSSRAGAHTGELFF
cdr3_nt: TGTGCCAGCAGCTCCCGGGCGGGAGCGCACACCGGGGAGCTGTTTTTT
v_call: TRBV7-2
j_call: TRBJ2-2
clone_size: .
d_call: TRBD2

cdr3_aa: CSASLDTSYNSPLHF
cdr3_nt: TGCAGTGCTAGCTTGGACACCTCCTATAATTCACCCCTCCACTTT
v_call: TRBV20-1
j_call: TRBJ1-6
clone_size: many
d_call: .

cdr3_aa: CASSSSPYEQYF
cdr3_nt: TGTGCCAGCAGCTCATCCCCTTACGAGCAGTACTTC
v_call: TRBV5-6
j_call: TRBJ2-7
clone_size: many
d_call: .

cdr3_aa: CASSAGRVPNEKLFF
cdr3_nt: TGTGCCAGCAGCGCGGGGAGGGTCCCTAATGAAAAACTGTTTTTT
v_call: TRBV7-2
j_call: TRBJ1-4
clone_size: many
d_call: .

cdr3_aa: CASSYSTSGGTGELFF
cdr3_nt: TGTGCCAGCAGTTACTCGACTAGCGGAGGCACCGGGGAGCTGTTTTTT
v_call: TRBV6-5
j_call: TRBJ2-2
clone_size: many
d_call: TRBD2

cdr3_aa: CASSQGGASRGNTQYF
cdr3_nt: TGCGCCAGCAGCCAAGGTGGGGCTAGCCGGGGAAATACGCAGTATTTT
v_call: TRBV4-3
j_call: TRBJ2-3
clone_size: many
d_call: .

cdr3_aa: CASSPPPSGEATISSYEQYF
cdr3_nt: TGTGCCAGCAGCCCCCCACCATCAGGGGAGGCGACTATTAGCTCCTACGAGCAGTACTTC
v_call: TRBV11-2
j_call: TRBJ2-7
clone_size: .
d_call: .

cdr3_aa: CASSSTLGQFF
cdr3_nt: TGCGCCAGCAGTTCAACATTGGGGCAGTTCTTC
v_call: TRBV4-3
j_call: TRBJ2-1
clone_size: few
d_call: .

cdr3_aa: CSAFRTAGANVLTF
cdr3_nt: TGCAGTGCCTTTAGGACAGCTGGGGCCAACGTCCTGACTTTC
v_call: TRBV20-1
j_call: TRBJ2-6
clone_size: .
d_call: .

cdr3_aa: CASSSLAGAFNRELFF
cdr3_nt: TGTGCCAGCAGCTCACTAGCGGGAGCGTTTAACCGGGAGCTGTTTTTT
v_call: TRBV7-9
j_call: TRBJ2-2
clone_size: many
d_call: TRBD2

cdr3_aa: CASSQFATSSYNEQFF
cdr3_nt: TGTGCCAGCAGCCAATTCGCCACGAGCTCCTACAATGAGCAGTTCTTC
v_call: TRBV3-1
j_call: TRBJ2-1
clone_size: .
d_call: .

cdr3_aa: CASSYDGGAYGYTF
cdr3_nt: TGTGCCAGCAGTTATGATGGGGGCGCCTATGGCTACACCTTC
v_call: TRBV6-5
j_call: TRBJ1-2
clone_size: many
d_call: .

cdr3_aa: CASRSRLAREQYF
cdr3_nt: TGTGCCAGCAGGTCCCGACTAGCGCGAGAGCAGTACTTC
v_call: TRBV28
j_call: TRBJ2-7
clone_size: many
d_call: TRBD2

cdr3_aa: CASTGGYEQYF
cdr3_nt: TGTGCCAGCACGGGAGGGTACGAGCAGTACTTC
v_call: TRBV2
j_call: TRBJ2-7
clone_size: many
d_call: TRBD2

cdr3_aa: CATTTGDTDTQYF
cdr3_nt: TGCGCCACTACGACAGGGGACACAGATACGCAGTATTTT
v_call: TRBV10-2
j_call: TRBJ2-3
clone_size: many
d_call: TRBD1

cdr3_aa: CASSYSFQAQETQYF
cdr3_nt: TGTGCCAGCAGTTACTCGTTTCAGGCCCAAGAGACCCAGTACTTC
v_call: TRBV6-2/TRBV6-3
j_call: TRBJ2-5
clone_size: .
d_call: .

cdr3_aa: CSALEEKLFF
cdr3_nt: TGCAGTGCCCTGGAGGAAAAACTGTTTTTT
v_call: TRBV20-1
j_call: TRBJ1-4
clone_size: .
d_call: .

cdr3_aa: CASSFQGLGGERGYEQYF
cdr3_nt: TGTGCCAGCAGCTTCCAGGGGTTAGGGGGGGAGAGGGGCTACGAGCAGTACTTC
v_call: TRBV7-8
j_call: TRBJ2-7
clone_size: many
d_call: .

cdr3_aa: CASSLDPGGGSYNEQFF
cdr3_nt: TGTGCCAGCAGCTTAGACCCTGGCGGGGGGTCATACAATGAGCAGTTCTTC
v_call: TRBV11-2
j_call: TRBJ2-1
clone_size: .
d_call: TRBD2

cdr3_aa: CASSLVLADNEQFF
cdr3_nt: TGTGCCAGCAGTTTAGTACTAGCGGACAATGAGCAGTTCTTC
v_call: TRBV12-3/TRBV12-4
j_call: TRBJ2-1
clone_size: .
d_call: TRBD2

cdr3_aa: CSARGSSGANVLTF
cdr3_nt: TGCAGTGCTAGGGGTAGCTCTGGGGCCAACGTCCTGACTTTC
v_call: TRBV20-1
j_call: TRBJ2-6
clone_size: many
d_call: .

cdr3_aa: CASSLDMNTEAFF
cdr3_nt: TGTGCCAGCAGCTTAGATATGAACACTGAAGCTTTCTTT
v_call: TRBV7-9
j_call: TRBJ1-1
clone_size: many
d_call: .

cdr3_aa: CASSRTRFNTGELFF
cdr3_nt: TGTGCCAGCAGCCGGACTAGGTTTAACACCGGGGAGCTGTTTTTT
v_call: TRBV28
j_call: TRBJ2-2
clone_size: few
d_call: TRBD2

cdr3_aa: CASSPRLAGGIYEQYF
cdr3_nt: TGTGCCAGCAGCCCCAGACTAGCGGGGGGCATATACGAGCAGTACTTC
v_call: TRBV9
j_call: TRBJ2-7
clone_size: .
d_call: TRBD2

cdr3_aa: CASSQEGQRANNEQFF
cdr3_nt: TGCGCCAGCAGCCAAGAAGGGCAGCGGGCCAACAATGAGCAGTTCTTC
v_call: TRBV4-3
j_call: TRBJ2-1
clone_size: many
d_call: .

cdr3_aa: CASTLGPLVGEQYF
cdr3_nt: TGTGCCAGCACCCTTGGGCCCCTAGTTGGCGAGCAGTACTTC
v_call: TRBV11-2
j_call: TRBJ2-7
clone_size: few
d_call: .

cdr3_aa: CASSPRTTYGYTF
cdr3_nt: TGTGCCAGCAGCCCACGGACCACCTATGGCTACACCTTC
v_call: TRBV11-2
j_call: TRBJ1-2
clone_size: many
d_call: .

cdr3_aa: CSAPPGGAGQPQHF
cdr3_nt: TGCAGTGCCCCGCCCGGGGGCGCGGGACAGCCCCAGCATTTT
v_call: TRBV20-1
j_call: TRBJ1-5
clone_size: few
d_call: .

cdr3_aa: CSALDRGPNQPQHF
cdr3_nt: TGCAGTGCCCTAGACAGGGGGCCCAATCAGCCCCAGCATTTT
v_call: TRBV20-1
j_call: TRBJ1-5
clone_size: many
d_call: TRBD1

cdr3_aa: CASSLEQGAWKTQYF
cdr3_nt: TGCGCCAGCAGCTTGGAACAGGGAGCGTGGAAGACCCAGTACTTC
v_call: TRBV5-1
j_call: TRBJ2-5
clone_size: many
d_call: .

cdr3_aa: CASSSLLVATDTQYF
cdr3_nt: TGCGCCAGCAGCTCCCTACTAGTGGCCACAGATACGCAGTATTTT
v_call: TRBV5-1
j_call: TRBJ2-3
clone_size: many
d_call: .

cdr3_aa: CASRKTDSTDTQYF
cdr3_nt: TGTGCCAGCAGGAAAACCGACAGCACAGATACGCAGTATTTT
v_call: TRBV6-1
j_call: TRBJ2-3
clone_size: many
d_call: .

cdr3_aa: CASSAWTSGRDTQYF
cdr3_nt: TGTGCCAGCAGTGCCTGGACTAGCGGGAGAGATACGCAGTATTTT
v_call: TRBV6-1
j_call: TRBJ2-3
clone_size: .
d_call: TRBD2

cdr3_aa: CASSFFSDQETQYF
cdr3_nt: TGTGCCAGCAGTTTTTTTTCGGACCAAGAGACCCAGTACTTC
v_call: TRBV12-3/TRBV12-4
j_call: TRBJ2-5
clone_size: few
d_call: .

cdr3_aa: CATSRDTPELTDTQYF
cdr3_nt: TGTGCCACCAGCAGAGATACACCCGAGCTTACAGATACGCAGTATTTT
v_call: TRBV15
j_call: TRBJ2-3
clone_size: many
d_call: .

cdr3_aa: CASSLLPDQPQHF
cdr3_nt: TGTGCCAGCAGTTTATTACCGGATCAGCCCCAGCATTTT
v_call: TRBV27
j_call: TRBJ1-5
clone_size: many
d_call: .

cdr3_aa: CSVVGPLGGRAYEQFF
cdr3_nt: TGCAGCGTTGTAGGGCCCCTCGGCGGGAGGGCCTATGAGCAGTTCTTC
v_call: TRBV29-1
j_call: TRBJ2-1
clone_size: many
d_call: TRBD2

cdr3_aa: CASSPQGSHEAFF
cdr3_nt: TGTGCCAGCAGCCCTCAGGGGTCACATGAAGCTTTCTTT
v_call: TRBV12-3/TRBV12-4
j_call: TRBJ1-1
clone_size: .
d_call: .

cdr3_aa: CASSSPGGNQETQYF
cdr3_nt: TGTGCCAGCAGCTCCCCGGGGGGCAACCAAGAGACCCAGTACTTC
v_call: TRBV7-2
j_call: TRBJ2-5
clone_size: few
d_call: .

cdr3_aa: CASSPPQGRGQPQHF
cdr3_nt: TGTGCCAGCAGTCCCCCACAGGGGAGGGGTCAGCCCCAGCATTTT
v_call: TRBV28
j_call: TRBJ1-5
clone_size: many
d_call: TRBD1

cdr3_aa: CASSSQETQYF
cdr3_nt: TGTGCCAGCAGTTCCCAAGAGACCCAGTACTTC
v_call: TRBV27
j_call: TRBJ2-5
clone_size: many
d_call: .

cdr3_aa: CASSPDPVDFYNEQFF
cdr3_nt: TGTGCCAGCAGTCCCGATCCCGTGGACTTCTACAATGAGCAGTTCTTC
v_call: TRBV6-1
j_call: TRBJ2-1
clone_size: .
d_call: .

cdr3_aa: CASSSWVQERGNQPQHF
cdr3_nt: TGTGCCAGCAGCTCTTGGGTTCAGGAAAGAGGCAATCAGCCCCAGCATTTT
v_call: TRBV5-6
j_call: TRBJ1-5
clone_size: few
d_call: .

cdr3_aa: CASSAPGQRSGANVLTF
cdr3_nt: TGTGCCAGCTCAGCGCCGGGACAGAGATCTGGGGCCAACGTCCTGACTTTC
v_call: TRBV18
j_call: TRBJ2-6
clone_size: many
d_call: TRBD1